This entry lists 15 T cell receptor beta chains sequenced from one sample in a study of cytomegalovirus exposure and HLA in healthy donors. The primer mix had 60 Vbeta and 13 Jbeta primers. The data were produced by immunoSEQ multiplex PCR, yet TCRdb's version contains in-frame clones alone and is incomplete. The repertoire holds 130,000 to 150,000 clones, with just under 75% as singletons. Sequenced sample: PBMCs. The receptors shown here come from a woman between 18 and 29 years old in good health and CMV-seronegative.

This clone has just one count. The chain employs TRBV7-3 and TRBJ2-2; 9 bases line up with TRBD2. The junction had 15 bases not matched to a gene; V was cut back by 5 bases and J by 5 bases. The germline V gene has CDR1 SGHTA and CDR2 FQGTGA. This CDR3 is built from 18 residues. The CDR3 DNA reads as TGTGCCAGCAGCCCCGCCCTTAATCCGAGCGGGGGGACCGGGGAGCTGTTTTTT. Protein product: CASSPALNPSGGTGELFF.

This chain links TRBV6-5 with TRBJ2-7, with 9 bases aligning to TRBD1. This CDR3 is built from 13 residues. Germline loops: CDR1 MNHEY, CDR2 SVGAGI. The J segment lost 5 bases and the V segment lost 5 bases, leaving 4 bases of the junction unmatched. The chain's CDR3 is CASSLQGADEQYF. CDR3 coding DNA: TGTGCCAGCAGTCTACAGGGGGCGGACGAGCAGTACTTC.

The chain has TRBV2 and TRBJ2-2; the match to TRBD2 covers 11 bases. J gave up 2 bases and V 6 bases, and 2 bases lay outside the gene matches. The CDR3 contains 15 residues. Germline-derived CDR1 and CDR2 are SNHLY and FYNNEI. For the CDR3, the DNA is TGTGCCAGCAGGGGGACTAGCGGAAACACCGGGGAGCTGTTTTTT. This codes for CASRGTSGNTGELFF.

This clone came up a few times. At one of its ends the junction is not consistent with the germline gene, which may arise from a read error. The chain is built from TRBV7-9 and TRBJ2-1; 8 bases align to TRBD2. This CDR3 has 15 amino acids. From germline, CDR1 is SEHNR and CDR2 FQNEAQ (reference sequence). In DNA, the CDR3 is TGTTCCAGCAGCTCAGCCGGGGGGGGGAACAATGAGCAGTTCTTC. Protein sequence: CSSSSAGGGNNEQFF. Looking up the rest from reference TRBV7-9 and TRBJ2-1 gives the full variable domain: DTGVSQNPRHKITKRGQNVTFRCDPISEHNRLYWYRQTLGQGPEFLTYFQNEAQLEKSRLLSDRFSAERPKGSFSTLEIQRTEQGDSAMYLCSSSSAGGGNNEQFFGPGTRLTVL.

This clone has more than one count but fewer than ten. J is TRBJ2-7 and V is TRBV5-1, with 8 bases identical to TRBD1. There are 13 residues in the CDR3. V shed 4 bases, J shed 3 bases, and the junction held 3 bases outside the gene matches. Germline-derived CDR1 and CDR2 are SGHRS and YFSETQ. The DNA for the CDR3 is TGCGCCAGCAGCGACGGACAGGGCTACGAGCAGTACTTC. Residues: CASSDGQGYEQYF. The variable domain in full, completed from reference TRBV5-1 and TRBJ2-7, reads KAGVTQTPRYLIKTRGQQVTLSCSPISGHRSVSWYQQTPGQGLQFLFEYFSETQRNKGNFPGRFSGRQFSNSRSEMNVSTLELGDSALYLCASSDGQGYEQYFGPGTRLTVT.

This rearrangement joins TRBV6-1 to TRBJ1-6; TRBD1 matches at 8 bases. The CDR3 has 16 amino acids. With V trimmed by 3 bases and J by 10 bases, 11 bases remained unmatched. Germline V gene lookup returns CDR1 MNHNS and CDR2 SASEGT. The CDR3 protein is CASSEKGQGLRSPLHF. The CDR3 DNA reads TGTGCCAGCAGTGAGAAAGGACAGGGTTTGAGGTCACCCCTCCACTTT.

In nucleotides, the CDR3 is TGTGCCAGCAGTGCGGGCAGGGCCACTGAAGCTTTCTTT. Translation: CASSAGRATEAFF. The chain carries TRBV6-1 and TRBJ1-1, with TRBD1 as a possible D gene (5 bases). Trimming shortened V by 4 bases and J by 4 bases, and 10 bases separated the two germline ends. Germline loops: CDR1 MNHNS, CDR2 SASEGT. This CDR3 has 13 amino acids.

The chain links TRBV27 to TRBJ1-2; D not certain. The CDR3 contains 17 residues. CDR1 MNHEY and CDR2 SMNVEV come from the germline V gene (reference sequence). Trimming left V 1 base short and J 4 bases short, with 19 bases between. CDR3 in DNA: TGTGCCAGCAGTTTATTCTTCCGGCGGGAGGCTAGCTATGGCTACACCTTC. Residues: CASSLFFRREASYGYTF.

This chain links TRBV30 with TRBJ1-2; a possible D gene is TRBD1 (6 bases). The CDR3 has 12 residues. V was trimmed by 4 bases and J by 4 bases, leaving 10 bases between them. CDR1 is GTSNPN and CDR2 is SVGIG in the germline V gene (reference sequence). CDR3 sequence: CAWTDSGYGYTF. CDR3 bases: TGTGCCTGGACGGACAGCGGCTATGGCTACACCTTC.

The chain carries TRBV11-2 and TRBJ2-3, with 13 bases identical to TRBD2. The CDR3 extends over 18 amino acids. The V gene's germline CDR1 is SGHAT and CDR2 FQNNGV. The ends lost 2 bases at V and 1 base at J; junction bases unmatched: 6. The CDR3 DNA follows: TGTGCCAGCAGCTTATTTGTAGGACTAGCGGGGGGCACAGATACGCAGTATTTT. Translated: CASSLFVGLAGGTDTQYF.

As concerns this clone: Relative to the germline gene, one junction end is altered; a read error may explain this. The chain is built from TRBV7-9 and TRBJ1-3; TRBD1 aligns across 7 bases. The CDR3 is 16 residues long. Germline V lookup: CDR1 SEHNR, CDR2 FQNEAQ (reference sequence). CDR3 bases: TGTTCCAGCAGCTCGGGACAGACGAGCTCTGGAAACACCATATATTTT. It translates to CSSSSGQTSSGNTIYF. The complete variable domain, with remaining parts taken from reference TRBV7-9 and TRBJ1-3, reads DTGVSQNPRHKITKRGQNVTFRCDPISEHNRLYWYRQTLGQGPEFLTYFQNEAQLEKSRLLSDRFSAERPKGSFSTLEIQRTEQGDSAMYLCSSSSGQTSSGNTIYFGEGSWLTVV.

The genes are TRBV19 and TRBJ1-2; 11 bases align to TRBD1. Germline-derived CDR1 and CDR2 are LNHDA and SQIVND (reference sequence). The CDR3 has 14 residues. V lost 6 bases and J lost 5; bases outside the gene matches: 5. The CDR3 DNA reads as TGTGCCAGTAGAATGGGGACAGGGGGATATGGCTACACCTTC. It is translated as CASRMGTGGYGYTF.

Points on this clone: Other DNA sequences in this sample translate to the same CDR3. The chain uses TRBV7-9 and TRBJ2-1; 13 bases agree with TRBD2. Per germline, CDR1 SEHNR and CDR2 FQNEAQ (reference sequence). The CDR3 loop spans 15 amino acids. With 5 bases clipped from V and 5 bases from J, the junction kept 3 bases outside the gene matches. DNA for the CDR3: TGTGCCAGCAGCCCTGGACTAGCGGGAGACAATGAGCAGTTCTTC. Protein: CASSPGLAGDNEQFF.

This clone was seen a few times. J is TRBJ2-1 and V is TRBV4-3; perhaps TRBD1 as D (5 bases). The ends were cut back, 1 base at V and 4 bases at J, with 11 bases in the middle. Germline V gene lookup returns CDR1 LGHNA and CDR2 YSLEER. This CDR3 is 15 amino acids long. This chain's CDR3 is CASSQVGVAYNEQFF. The CDR3 coding sequence is TGCGCCAGCAGCCAAGTAGGGGTAGCTTACAATGAGCAGTTCTTC.

This clone has more than one count but fewer than ten. The chain couples TRBV28 to TRBJ1-5, with D uncertain. Germline V gene data show CDR1 as MDHEN and CDR2 as SYDVKM. The germline V and J ends were trimmed by 6 bases and 11 bases, with 26 bases remaining between them. CDR3 length: 16 residues. CDR3 residues: CASSTTPFLFGLSQHF. CDR3 in DNA: TGTGCCAGCAGCACCACCCCCTTTTTATTCGGGTTGTCCCAGCATTTT.